This TCR beta chain was retrieved from a study of post-analysis software for immune sequencing data (dated by TCRdb to 2013 to 2016). Context from the whole study: Recorded disease courses included relapsing-remitting, secondary progressive and progressive-relapsing multiple sclerosis, with some patients lacking subtype annotation. A subset of samples was prepared in parallel using single-end sample barcoding, then pooled and co-amplified after Illumina adapter ligation. The multiple sclerosis patient repertoires were compared with more than 10 previously published healthy control repertoires from donors aged 6 to 25 years. Summary of the overall study and its limitations: Patients showed significantly higher frequencies than controls for roughly 5 TRBV segments, among them TRBV5-6, TRBV5-1 and TRBV20-1. Direct clustering with F measure revealed strong co-clustering of samples prepared in the same batch, which led to a batch-effect correction. The control group was slightly older than the multiple sclerosis patient group. Normalized Chao1 diversity was significantly lower in multiple sclerosis patients than controls, suggesting substantial peripheral T-cell clonal expansion.

CDR1 and CDR2 were assigned from the germline V gene as MNHEY and SVGAGI. Between the V and J ends, shortened by 3 bases and 7 bases respectively, the junction contains 10 bases. Inclusive of the bounding cysteine and phenylalanine, the CDR3 is 14 residues long. Here the CDR3 DNA is all that survives: 42 bases in frame from base 1. To demonstrate the VDJtools post-analysis software, TCR beta repertoires were profiled from the peripheral blood of about 13 young patients with multiple sclerosis. Multiple sclerosis patients were children and adolescents aged roughly 6 to 16 years. Library generation was performed with PCR. The data were produced on an Illumina HiSeq 2500. Unique molecular identifiers were incorporated into TCR beta cDNA libraries to reduce PCR and sequencing biases. Roughly 0.5 million cDNA molecules were obtained per 1 to 10 million input T cells, so each molecule approximated one T cell. The patient libraries were prepared and sequenced using the same protocol as the earlier healthy control dataset. Within a given batch, samples were prepared together, multiplexed and sequenced on the same HiSeq lane. The authors' pipeline ran thus. MIGEC handled the raw barcoded reads, throwing out single-read molecular identifier groups before consensus assembly and CDR3 extraction. Clonotype tables were post-analysed with VDJtools, normalizing diversity by down-sampling all datasets to the smallest sample size. Repertoire overlap clustering matched CDR3 amino acid but not nucleotide sequences to correct batch-related cross-sample contamination. The public reads were run again by TCRdb, first through fastp at Q25 and then through MiXCR, and only productive beta chains were kept. Rows are combined by CDR3 protein, so each entry shows the most common genes and DNA. What appears here as the V and J calls and clone size reflects TCRdb's work, not the paper's. The sample includes 700,000 to 800,000 distinct CDR3 sequences, with roughly 30% observed a single time. Jointly, the top ten make up around 0.56% of the sample.

Concerning this clonotype itself: Its antigen has not been determined. No clone much larger than this one lies a single base away; base qualities are absent.

Sequenced input: blood. The rearranged segments are TRBV6-5 and TRBJ1-6; the D gene assignment is ambiguous. This clonotype was obtained from a girl under 18 with multiple sclerosis. The CDR3 region has the sequence CASSYVQTNSPLHF. The DNA sequence follows: TGTGCCAGCAGTTATGTCCAGACCAATTCACCCCTCCACTTT.